This section outlines one T cell receptor beta chain sequence together with its context. Two negative PCRs, clearance, or symptom resolution had been documented for recovered Cohort 3 donors. This record comes from a study of blood T cell repertoires in COVID-19. For the study at large: The cDNA or gDNA used as material had been derived from T cells, B-cell-depleted T cells, or PBMCs.

In the original workflow: Reference gene primers were amplified, and this amplification served to estimate nucleated cell counts. TCRdb's table, derived via immunoSEQ multiplex PCR, lists solely in-frame clones and lacks some. The V and J calls and the clone size are those of that table, but D and trimming were determined from the DNA. Counted here are 190,000 or so clones, 80% to 90% occurring once; the ten biggest clones make up over 0.95%. V lost 5 bases and J 5 bases, leaving 18 bases between the germline ends. Germline assignment: CDR1 MNHEY and CDR2 SMNVEV (reference sequence). The CDR3 totals 15 residues.

This clonotype was sampled from a man aged 25 to 45 who had recovered from COVID-19. The chain has TRBV27 and TRBJ2-5; a possible D gene is TRBD2 (5 bases). Sequencing used PBMCs or T cells enriched from blood (not recorded which). The CDR3 DNA follows: TGTGCCAGCAGTCCCGCTTTTGAGGGTGCGGAGACCCAGTACTTC. Translating it yields CASSPAFEGAETQYF.